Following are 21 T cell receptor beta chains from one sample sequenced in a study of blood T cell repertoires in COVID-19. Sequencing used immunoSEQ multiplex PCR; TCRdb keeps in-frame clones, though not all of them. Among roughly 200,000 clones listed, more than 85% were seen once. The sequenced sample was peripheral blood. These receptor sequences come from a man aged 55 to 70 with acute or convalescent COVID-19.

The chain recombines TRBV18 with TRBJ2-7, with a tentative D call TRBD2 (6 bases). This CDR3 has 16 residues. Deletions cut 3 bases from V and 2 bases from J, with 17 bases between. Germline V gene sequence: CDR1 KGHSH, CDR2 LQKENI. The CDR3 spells CASSPPGLARTYEQYF. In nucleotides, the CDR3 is TGTGCCAGCTCACCCCCCGGGCTAGCGCGTACCTACGAGCAGTACTTC.

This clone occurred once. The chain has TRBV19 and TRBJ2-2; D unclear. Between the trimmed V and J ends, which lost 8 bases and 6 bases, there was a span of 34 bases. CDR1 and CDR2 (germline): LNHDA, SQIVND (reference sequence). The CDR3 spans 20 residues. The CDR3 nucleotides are TGTGCCAGTGCGTCCAATGTCCTAACCCCCAATCCTGTTCACGCCGGGGAGCTGTTTTTT. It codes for CASASNVLTPNPVHAGELFF.

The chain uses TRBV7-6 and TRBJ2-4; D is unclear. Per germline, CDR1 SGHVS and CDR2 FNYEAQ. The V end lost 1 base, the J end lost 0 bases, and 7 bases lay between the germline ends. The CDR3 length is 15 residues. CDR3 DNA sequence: TGTGCCAGCAGCTTAGTAGCCGGAGCCAAAAACATTCAGTACTTC. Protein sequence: CASSLVAGAKNIQYF.

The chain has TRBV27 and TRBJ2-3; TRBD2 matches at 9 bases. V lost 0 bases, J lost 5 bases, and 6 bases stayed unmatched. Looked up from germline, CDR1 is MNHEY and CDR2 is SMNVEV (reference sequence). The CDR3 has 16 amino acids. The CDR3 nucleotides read TGTGCCAGCAGTTTATCGCGGGGGGGAAGTAGAGATACGCAGTATTTT. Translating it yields CASSLSRGGSRDTQYF.

The DNA of the CDR3 is TGTGCCACCAGTGATTCGGGACAGCTATTCTACAATGAGCAGTTCTTC. This gives the protein CATSDSGQLFYNEQFF. The chain has TRBV24-1 and TRBJ2-1; TRBD1 matches 7 bases. The CDR3 extends over 16 amino acids. V was clipped by 2 bases and J by 3 bases; unmatched bases: 6. Germline-derived CDR1 and CDR2 are KGHDR and SFDVKD.

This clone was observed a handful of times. This CDR3 reads CASSSAGDTQYF. Here the CDR3 DNA reads TGTGCCAGCAGCTCCGCAGGGGATACGCAGTATTTT. The J gene is TRBJ2-3, the V gene TRBV5-4; tentative D call: TRBD1 (5 bases). The length of the CDR3 is 12 residues. Trimming removed 3 bases at V and 6 bases at J, with 8 bases between. Germline CDR1 and CDR2: SGHNT and YYREEE (reference sequence).

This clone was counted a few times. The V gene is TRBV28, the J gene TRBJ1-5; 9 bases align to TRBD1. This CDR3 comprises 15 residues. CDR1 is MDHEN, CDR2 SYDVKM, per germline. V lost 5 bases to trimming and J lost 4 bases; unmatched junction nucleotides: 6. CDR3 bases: TGTGCCAGCAGTCCAACCGGGACAGGGAATCAGCCCCAGCATTTT. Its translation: CASSPTGTGNQPQHF.

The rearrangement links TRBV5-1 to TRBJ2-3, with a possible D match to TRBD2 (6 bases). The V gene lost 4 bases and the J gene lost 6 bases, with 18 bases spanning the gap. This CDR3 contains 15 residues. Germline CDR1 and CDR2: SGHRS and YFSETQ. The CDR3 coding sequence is TGCGCCAGCAGCCCCCCGGGACTCCTCAAGGATACGCAGTATTTT. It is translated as CASSPPGLLKDTQYF.

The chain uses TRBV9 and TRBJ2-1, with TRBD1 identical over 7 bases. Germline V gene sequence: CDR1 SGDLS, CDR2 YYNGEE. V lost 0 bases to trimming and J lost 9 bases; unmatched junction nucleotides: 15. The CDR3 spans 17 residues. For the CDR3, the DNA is TGTGCCAGCAGCGTAGGGGGGTTAGACAGGGTCCACGTTGAGCAGTTCTTC. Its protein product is CASSVGGLDRVHVEQFF. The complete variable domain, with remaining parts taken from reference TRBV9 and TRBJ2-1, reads DSGVTQTPKHLITATGQRVTLRCSPRSGDLSVYWYQQSLDQGLQFLIQYYNGEERAKGNILERFSAQQFPDLHSELNLSSLELGDSALYFCASSVGGLDRVHVEQFFGPGTRLTVL.

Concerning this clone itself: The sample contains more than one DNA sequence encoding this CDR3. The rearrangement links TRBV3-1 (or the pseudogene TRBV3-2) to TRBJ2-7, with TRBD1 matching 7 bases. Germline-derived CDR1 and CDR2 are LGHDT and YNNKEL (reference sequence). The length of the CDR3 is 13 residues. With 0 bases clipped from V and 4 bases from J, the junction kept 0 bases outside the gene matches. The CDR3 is CASSQDRGYEQYF. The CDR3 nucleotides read TGTGCCAGCAGCCAAGACAGGGGGTACGAGCAGTACTTC.

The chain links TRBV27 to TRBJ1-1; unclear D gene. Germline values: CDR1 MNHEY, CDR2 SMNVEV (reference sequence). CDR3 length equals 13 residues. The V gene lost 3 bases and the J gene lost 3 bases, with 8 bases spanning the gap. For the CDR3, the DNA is TGTGCCAGCAGTTTCAACATCGACACTGAAGCTTTCTTT. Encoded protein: CASSFNIDTEAFF.

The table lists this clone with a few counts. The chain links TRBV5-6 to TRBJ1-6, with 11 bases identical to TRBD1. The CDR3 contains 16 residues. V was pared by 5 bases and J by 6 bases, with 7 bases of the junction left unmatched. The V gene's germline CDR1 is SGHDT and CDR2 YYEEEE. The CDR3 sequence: CASSSMDRGRNSPLHF. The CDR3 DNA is TGTGCCAGCAGTTCTATGGACAGGGGGCGTAATTCACCCCTCCACTTT.

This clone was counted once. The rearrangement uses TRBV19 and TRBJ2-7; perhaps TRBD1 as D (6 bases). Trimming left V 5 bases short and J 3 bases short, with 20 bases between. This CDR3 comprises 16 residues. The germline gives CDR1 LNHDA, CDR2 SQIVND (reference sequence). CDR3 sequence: CASSAVWAGDVYEQYF. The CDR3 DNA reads TGTGCCAGTAGTGCCGTTTGGGCAGGGGACGTCTACGAGCAGTACTTC.

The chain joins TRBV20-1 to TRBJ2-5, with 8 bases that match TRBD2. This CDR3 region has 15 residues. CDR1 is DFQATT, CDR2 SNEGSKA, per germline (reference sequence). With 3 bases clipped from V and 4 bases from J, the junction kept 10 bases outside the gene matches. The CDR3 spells CSASLLGGASETQYF. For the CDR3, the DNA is TGCAGTGCTAGTCTCCTCGGGGGGGCTTCAGAGACCCAGTACTTC.

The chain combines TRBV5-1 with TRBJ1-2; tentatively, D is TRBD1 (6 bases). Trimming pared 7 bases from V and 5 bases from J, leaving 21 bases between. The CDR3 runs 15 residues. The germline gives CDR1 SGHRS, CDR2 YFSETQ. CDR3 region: CASYPLGQGTYGYTF. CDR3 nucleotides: TGCGCCAGCTACCCGCTGGGGCAGGGGACATATGGCTACACCTTC.

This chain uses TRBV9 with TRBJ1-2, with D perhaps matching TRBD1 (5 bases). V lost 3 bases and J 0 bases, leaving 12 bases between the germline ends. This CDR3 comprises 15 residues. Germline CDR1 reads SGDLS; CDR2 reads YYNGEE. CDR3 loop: CASSAGRGTNYGYTF. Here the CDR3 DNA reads TGTGCCAGCAGCGCCGGGAGGGGTACTAACTATGGCTACACCTTC.

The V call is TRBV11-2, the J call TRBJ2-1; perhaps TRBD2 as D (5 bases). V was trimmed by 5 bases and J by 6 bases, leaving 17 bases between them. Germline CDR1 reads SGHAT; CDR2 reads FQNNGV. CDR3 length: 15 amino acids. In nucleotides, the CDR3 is TGTGCCAGCAGCCATCCGGGATATTACCGCAATGAGCAGTTCTTC. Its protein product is CASSHPGYYRNEQFF. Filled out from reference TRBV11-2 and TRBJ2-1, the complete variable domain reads EAGVAQSPRYKIIEKRQSVAFWCNPISGHATLYWYQQILGQGPKLLIQFQNNGVVDDSQLPKDRFSAERLKGVDSTLKIQPAKLEDSAVYLCASSHPGYYRNEQFFGPGTRLTVL.

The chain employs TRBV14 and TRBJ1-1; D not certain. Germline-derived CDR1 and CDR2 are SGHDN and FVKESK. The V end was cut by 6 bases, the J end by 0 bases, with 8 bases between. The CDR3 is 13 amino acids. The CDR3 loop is CASSPSLNTEAFF. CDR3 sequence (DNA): TGTGCCAGCAGTCCTTCTCTGAACACTGAAGCTTTCTTT.

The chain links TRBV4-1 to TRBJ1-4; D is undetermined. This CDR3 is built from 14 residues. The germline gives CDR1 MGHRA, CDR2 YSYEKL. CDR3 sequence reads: CATTATSTNEKLFF. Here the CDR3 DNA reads TGCGCGACAACAGCAACATCAACTAATGAAAAACTGTTTTTT.

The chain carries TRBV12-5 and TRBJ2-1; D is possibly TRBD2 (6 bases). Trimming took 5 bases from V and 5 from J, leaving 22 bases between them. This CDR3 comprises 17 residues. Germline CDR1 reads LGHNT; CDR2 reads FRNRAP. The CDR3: CASGPGGHSGRDNEQFF. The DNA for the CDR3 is TGTGCTAGTGGTCCCGGGGGTCATAGCGGCAGAGACAATGAGCAGTTCTTC.

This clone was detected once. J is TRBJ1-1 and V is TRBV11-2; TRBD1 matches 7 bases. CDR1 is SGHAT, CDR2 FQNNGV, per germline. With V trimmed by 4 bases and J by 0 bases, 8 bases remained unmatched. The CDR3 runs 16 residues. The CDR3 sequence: CASSSRTGLMNTEAFF. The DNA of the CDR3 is TGTGCCAGCAGCTCACGGACAGGACTGATGAACACTGAAGCTTTCTTT.